Below, 24 T cell receptor beta chains from the same sample are listed, as sequenced in a study of T cells in Graves' hyperthyroidism and ophthalmopathy. Authors of the study amplified TCR beta CDR3 regions from RNA transcripts. Initially, a first-round RT-PCR of the TCR CDR3 employed the HTBI primer set. In TCRdb, the multiplex PCR reads were re-called with MiXCR into one record per CDR3 protein. The sample contains a few hundred thousand distinct CDR3 sequences, 15% to 19% of which appear only once. Sequences were obtained from blood. These receptors came from a woman under 40 with Graves' hyperthyroidism.

This clonotype was detected only a few times. In DNA form, the CDR3 reads TGTGCCAGCAGTTTAGGGACAGGGATCACTGAAGCTTTCTTT. The encoded protein is CASSLGTGITEAFF. V and J are TRBV12-3 or TRBV12-4 and TRBJ1-1, with 8 bases lining up with TRBD1. This CDR3 has 14 residues. V lost 1 base, J lost 4 bases, and 2 bases stayed unmatched.

This clonotype has a count of ten or more. The gene calls are TRBV15 and TRBJ1-4, with D perhaps matching TRBD1 (6 bases). This CDR3 comprises 14 residues. The germline V gene has CDR1 LNHNV and CDR2 YYDKDF (reference sequence). V lost 1 base, J lost 7 bases, and 10 bases lay in between. The CDR3 sequence is CATSRVQGREKLFF. The DNA of the CDR3 is TGTGCCACCAGCAGAGTCCAGGGGCGTGAAAAACTGTTTTTT.

The table lists this clonotype with a few counts. The CDR3 protein is CASRGQSYGYTF. For the CDR3, the DNA is TGTGCCAGCAGGGGACAAAGCTATGGCTACACCTTC. V is TRBV2 and J is TRBJ1-2; D possibly corresponds to TRBD1 (6 bases). From germline, CDR1 is SNHLY and CDR2 FYNNEI. The CDR3 spans 12 residues. V lost 6 bases and J lost 4, with 9 bases in between.

The chain links TRBV7-2 to TRBJ1-2; the match to TRBD1 covers 9 bases. Germline CDR1 SGHTA, CDR2 FQGNSA. The V segment lost 4 bases and the J segment 4 bases; nucleotides outside the gene matches: 13. This CDR3 spans 17 amino acids. The CDR3 DNA reads TGTGCCAGCAGCTGGGGGACAGGGATAGCGGTTAGCTATGGCTACACCTTC. This gives the protein CASSWGTGIAVSYGYTF.

This rearrangement joins TRBV20-1 to TRBJ1-1; D uncertain. CDR1 is DFQATT and CDR2 is SNEGSKA in the germline V gene (reference sequence). V lost 6 bases to trimming and J lost 3 bases, with 20 bases between them. The length of the CDR3 is 15 residues. The CDR3 sequence is CSAPSLIAGYTEAFF. In DNA, the CDR3 is TGCAGTGCCCCCTCTCTGATTGCGGGGTACACTGAAGCTTTCTTT.

Ten or more counts support this clonotype. The CDR3 region is CASSYTGKYQETQYF. CDR3 DNA: TGTGCCAGCAGTTACACGGGGAAGTACCAAGAGACCCAGTACTTC. The chain couples TRBV6-5 to TRBJ2-5; D might be TRBD2 (5 bases). The CDR3 runs to 15 residues. The V gene's germline CDR1 is MNHEY and CDR2 SVGAGI. Trimming removed 2 bases from V and 0 bases from J, with 10 bases in between.

This clonotype has a count of ten or more. This chain uses TRBV7-8 with TRBJ2-1; D is unclear. Germline CDR1 and CDR2: SGHVS and FQNEAQ. The CDR3 has 16 amino acids. V was shortened by 1 base and J by 5 bases, with 15 bases between the two germline ends. The CDR3 DNA reads as TGTGCCAGCAGCTTAGTTAACTACCCACTCAACAATGAGCAGTTCTTC. Its translation: CASSLVNYPLNNEQFF.

This clonotype was detected ten times or more. The CDR3 loop reads CAWSVTAPGNQPQHF. Written as DNA, the CDR3 is TGTGCCTGGAGTGTGACGGCCCCAGGCAATCAGCCCCAGCATTTT. V usage is TRBV30 and J usage is TRBJ1-5, with D hard to call. The CDR3 is made up of 15 amino acids. Per the germline V gene, CDR1 is GTSNPN and CDR2 is SVGIG (reference sequence). Trimming shortened V by 0 bases and J by 2 bases, and 11 bases separated the two germline ends. Based on the CDR3 plus reference TRBV30 and TRBJ1-5, the full variable domain is SQTIHQWPATLVQPVGSPLSLECTVEGTSNPNLYWYRQAAGRGLQLLFYSVGIGQISSEVPQNLSASRPQDRQFILSSKKLLLSDSGFYLCAWSVTAPGNQPQHFGDGTRLSIL.

This rearrangement joins TRBV11-3 to TRBJ2-3, with TRBD2 matching over 7 bases. CDR3 size: 16 residues. The V segment lost 1 base and the J segment 1 base; nucleotides outside the gene matches: 5. Germline loops: CDR1 SGHNT, CDR2 YENEEA. CDR3 sequence: CASSLGRGGGTDTQYF. The CDR3 DNA is TGTGCCAGCAGCTTAGGGCGCGGGGGAGGCACAGATACGCAGTATTTT.

This clonotype was observed a few times. The chain joins TRBV27 to TRBJ2-1; tentative D call: TRBD1 (6 bases). Germline values: CDR1 MNHEY, CDR2 SMNVEV (reference sequence). CDR3 length: 14 residues. V was clipped by 7 bases and J by 8 bases, with 18 bases between them. The CDR3 region is CASKEGGRGYEQFF. The CDR3 bases are TGTGCCAGCAAAGAAGGCGGCAGGGGCTATGAGCAGTTCTTC.

This clonotype has ten or more counts. The chain links TRBV2 to TRBJ2-7, with 7 bases aligning to TRBD1. The CDR3 extends over 13 amino acids. V dropped 8 bases and J dropped 2; count of bases not matched to a gene: 6. Germline V gene sequence: CDR1 SNHLY, CDR2 FYNNEI. CDR3 bases: TGTGCCAGCCGGAAGGGACAGACCTACGAGCAGTACTTC. This sequence encodes CASRKGQTYEQYF.

In its sample, this clonotype was seen many times. V gene TRBV3-1 combines with J gene TRBJ2-1, with 10 bases aligning to TRBD2. CDR1 and CDR2 (germline): LGHDT, YNNKEL (reference sequence). After removal of 0 bases from V and 4 bases from J, the junction contained 0 bases not matched to a gene. This CDR3 has 15 amino acids. The CDR3 sequence is CASSQDSGRYNEQFF. In nucleotides, the CDR3 is TGTGCCAGCAGCCAAGATAGCGGGAGGTACAATGAGCAGTTCTTC.

At least ten counts were recorded for this clonotype. The chain recombines TRBV7-9 with TRBJ2-5, with a possible D match to TRBD2 (7 bases). This CDR3 has 15 residues. Germline values: CDR1 SEHNR, CDR2 FQNEAQ (reference sequence). Trimming removed 3 bases from V and 4 bases from J, with 15 bases in between. CDR3 in DNA: TGTGCCAGCAGCTTTGGACTAGGGGGGGGAGAGACCCAGTACTTC. Translation gives CASSFGLGGGETQYF.

The chain combines TRBV4-1 with TRBJ2-7; 7 nucleotides line up with TRBD1. The CDR3 has 14 residues. CDR1 is MGHRA, CDR2 YSYEKL, per germline. V gave up 2 bases and J gave up 4 bases; unmatched junction bases: 5. CDR3 loop: CASSQRDSNYEQYF. The CDR3 nucleotides read TGCGCCAGCAGCCAACGGGACAGCAATTACGAGCAGTACTTC.

This rearrangement joins TRBV27 to TRBJ2-7; TRBD1 is a possible D gene (6 bases). There are 13 residues in the CDR3. Germline lookup yields CDR1 MNHEY and CDR2 SMNVEV (reference sequence). Trimming took off 5 bases at V and 3 bases at J, with 11 bases between the two ends. CDR3 nucleotides: TGTGCCAGCAGTGAAACAGGGAACTACGAGCAGTACTTC. Translation: CASSETGNYEQYF.

This clonotype was observed many times. The chain uses TRBV29-1 and TRBJ2-1; D is uncertain. Germline V gene lookup returns CDR1 SQVTM and CDR2 ANQGSEA. This CDR3 is 13 amino acids long. The V end was cut by 3 bases, the J end by 0 bases, with 6 bases between. CDR3 nucleotides: TGCAGCGTTGAGACGGTCTCCTACAATGAGCAGTTCTTC. It yields the protein CSVETVSYNEQFF.

For this clonotype: It may be a read error: a sequence one base away is much more abundant. The chain links TRBV5-1 to TRBJ2-1, with D perhaps matching TRBD2 (6 bases). Germline V gene sequence: CDR1 SGHRS, CDR2 YFSETQ. The CDR3 contains 14 residues. Trimming shortened V by 3 bases and J by 7 bases, and 14 bases separated the two germline ends. The CDR3 DNA is TGCGCCAGCAGCTGGAGGAGGGCTTGGAATGAGCAGTTCTTC. Translating gives CASSWRRAWNEQFF.

This clonotype was observed many times. This rearrangement joins TRBV3-1 to TRBJ2-3; 8 nucleotides line up with TRBD2. This CDR3 region has 16 residues. Germline V lookup: CDR1 LGHDT, CDR2 YNNKEL (reference sequence). Trimming took 3 bases from V and 2 from J; bases not matched to a gene: 7. In DNA form, the CDR3 reads TGTGCCAGCAGCCACTTAAGCGGGAGCTTCACAGATACGCAGTATTTT. Amino acid sequence: CASSHLSGSFTDTQYF.

This clonotype occurred many times. The gene calls are TRBV3-1 and TRBJ1-1; a possible D gene is TRBD1 (5 bases). The germline gives CDR1 LGHDT, CDR2 YNNKEL (reference sequence). The CDR3 extends over 14 amino acids. Deletions cut 1 base from V and 7 bases from J, with 13 bases between. CDR3: CASSQGGGKGEAFF. CDR3 bases: TGTGCCAGCAGCCAAGGGGGGGGAAAGGGTGAAGCTTTCTTT.

This rearrangement joins TRBV10-1 to TRBJ1-5; TRBD1 matches 7 bases. Per the germline V gene, CDR1 is WNHNN and CDR2 is SYGVQD (reference sequence). The CDR3 totals 18 residues. The V segment lost 4 bases and the J segment 2 bases; nucleotides outside the gene matches: 14. In DNA form, the CDR3 reads TGCGCCAGCAGTGGGGCCGCGAGGGGTGGACAGGGCAATCAGCCCCAGCATTTT. Amino acids: CASSGAARGGQGNQPQHF.

This clonotype was recorded at least ten times. The V call is TRBV18, the J call TRBJ2-3; 7 bases are shared with TRBD1. CDR1 is KGHSH and CDR2 is LQKENI in the germline V gene. J gave up 4 bases and V 3 bases, and 7 bases lay outside the gene matches. The CDR3 is 15 amino acids. For the CDR3, the DNA is TGTGCCAGCTCACCTTCCCGGGACAGCGCAGATACGCAGTATTTT. Protein: CASSPSRDSADTQYF. The whole variable domain, remainder taken from reference TRBV18 and TRBJ2-3, is NAGVMQNPRHLVRRRGQEARLRCSPMKGHSHVYWYRQLPEEGLKFMVYLQKENIIDESGMPKERFSAEFPKEGPSILRIQQVVRGDSAAYFCASSPSRDSADTQYFGPGTRLTVL.

This clonotype appeared once. The chain carries TRBV2 and TRBJ2-2; 7 bases map to TRBD2. The CDR3 length is 16 residues. CDR1 and CDR2 (germline): SNHLY, FYNNEI. V shed 4 bases, J shed 4 bases, and the junction held 9 bases outside the gene matches. This CDR3 is CASSVWAGAATGELFF. CDR3 nucleotides: TGTGCCAGCAGTGTCTGGGCGGGAGCGGCCACCGGGGAGCTGTTTTTT.

A few counts support this clonotype. The chain joins TRBV27 to TRBJ2-5; a weak D match, TRBD2 (6 bases). The germline V and J ends were trimmed by 6 bases and 0 bases, with 14 bases remaining between them. The CDR3 extends over 15 amino acids. CDR1 MNHEY and CDR2 SMNVEV come from the germline V gene (reference sequence). The CDR3 bases are TGTGCCAGCAGCAGGGACTTTCTGTACCAAGAGACCCAGTACTTC. It yields the protein CASSRDFLYQETQYF.

This clonotype was seen repeatedly, ten times or more. A much larger clone differs from this one at a single base, so this may be a read error. V gene TRBV3-1 combines with J gene TRBJ2-7, with 7 bases aligning to TRBD2. Trimming at V came to 4 bases and at J to 3 bases, leaving 3 bases not matched to a gene. Germline V gives CDR1 LGHDT, CDR2 YNNKEL (reference sequence). The CDR3 extends over 13 amino acids. CDR3 nucleotides: TGTGCCAGCAGCCCTCGGGGGGTCTACGAGCAGTACTTC. This sequence encodes CASSPRGVYEQYF.